This TCR beta chain was profiled in a study of blood T cell repertoires in COVID-19. Study information: The analysed material was cDNA or gDNA that came from T cells, B-cell-depleted T cells, or PBMCs.

There are 14 residues in the CDR3. CDR1 is SNHLY, CDR2 FYNNEI, per germline. V lost 6 bases, J lost 0 bases, and 12 bases lay in between. Authors' data handling: Estimates of nucleated cell counts were drawn from the amplification of reference gene primers. Sequencing used immunoSEQ multiplex PCR; TCRdb keeps in-frame clones, though not all of them. V and J calls and clone size come straight from that table; D and trimming were deduced from the DNA. The table lists roughly 250,000 clones, 88% of them singletons. Participant-given clinical history determined each cohort assignment. The sample was PBMCs or T cells enriched from blood (not recorded which). The chain is built from TRBV2 and TRBJ2-7; D ambiguous. This sequence was found in a woman in her forties or fifties who had recovered from COVID-19. The CDR3 DNA reads as TGTGCCAGCAGGGAGACGGCGAGCTCCTACGAGCAGTACTTC. This gives the protein CASRETASSYEQYF. Filled out from reference TRBV2 and TRBJ2-7, the complete variable domain reads EPEVTQTPSHQVTQMGQEVILRCVPISNHLYFYWYRQILGQKVEFLVSFYNNEISEKSEIFDDQFSVERPDGSNFTLKIRSTKLEDSAMYFCASRETASSYEQYFGPGTRLTVT.